This TCR beta chain was retrieved from a study of Tregs in tolerant kidney transplant recipients. Profiled with immunoSEQ multiplex PCR; TCRdb holds only in-frame clones, not every one. The table records about 120,000 clones, around 94% of them present only once. The CDR3 runs to 16 residues. Germline V gene lookup returns CDR1 SGHRS and CDR2 YFSETQ. J gave up 4 bases and V 4 bases, and 10 bases lay outside the gene matches. The sequenced material came from CD4+ T cells from blood. This chain uses TRBV5-1 with TRBJ1-3; 8 nucleotides agree with TRBD1. The source of this sequence is a human donor in good health. The CDR3 DNA sequence: TGCGCCAGCAGCCTATGGCAGGGGGCTGGAGGAAACACCATATATTTT. This translates into CASSLWQGAGGNTIYF.